This T cell receptor (beta chain) was sequenced during a study of blood T cell repertoires in COVID-19. Original processing notes: Cell counts per sample came from amplifying reference gene primers. The method was immunoSEQ multiplex PCR; TCRdb's version includes in-frame clones alone and lacks a portion of them. V and J calls and clone size are as listed in that table; D and trimming were resolved from the DNA. The table records about 100,000 clones, 85% of them present only once. Per the germline V gene, CDR1 is SGDLS and CDR2 is YYNGEE. The CDR3 contains 12 residues. V lost 4 bases to trimming and J lost 9 bases; unmatched junction nucleotides: 3.

Specimen: peripheral blood. This sequence originates from a man over 45 with active or convalescent COVID-19. The chain recombines TRBV9 with TRBJ2-1; 8 nucleotides line up with TRBD2. The CDR3 DNA reads as TGTGCCAGCAGCCCAAGCGGGAGTGAGCAGTTCTTC. Its protein is CASSPSGSEQFF.